This is a list of T cell receptor beta chains from one sample in a study of CD8+ T cells in alopecia areata. Only in-frame clones appear in the TCRdb table, and some are missing; sequencing was by immunoSEQ multiplex PCR. The sample lists around 100,000 clones, 45% to 60% occurring once. Material for sequencing was CD4+ T cells sorted from blood. All receptors come from a human donor in good health. The CDR3 runs from the conserved cysteine through the conserved F or W. A D gene is named only where the DNA matches it firmly. Clone size is not always given. Where it is, it says once, few, many or a class for expanded clones.

clone_size	d_call	v_call	j_call	cdr3_nt	cdr3_aa
.	TRBD2	TRBV29-1	TRBJ2-5	TGCAGCGTTGGACTAGCGGGGGGTATAGAGACCCAGTACTTC	CSVGLAGGIETQYF
few	.	TRBV15	TRBJ2-7	TGTGCCACCAGCAGAGACCTAGGAAGGCGAGATGGAGAGCAGTACTTC	CATSRDLGRRDGEQYF
.	.	TRBV11-2	TRBJ2-1	TGTGCCAGCAGGACGGGACTTTACAATGAGCAGTTCTTC	CASRTGLYNEQFF
many	.	TRBV28	TRBJ2-5	TGTGCCAGCAGCCCCAAGGGGACCACCTCTCGGGAGACCCAGTACTTC	CASSPKGTTSRETQYF
.	.	TRBV6-5	TRBJ2-5	TGTGCCAGCAGCCCCCGAGGGGTACCACAAGAGACCCAGTACTTC	CASSPRGVPQETQYF
.	.	TRBV29-1	TRBJ1-5	TGCAGCGTTATGCGAGGGGAGGGTCAGCCCCAGCATTTT	CSVMRGEGQPQHF
.	.	TRBV29-1	TRBJ1-1	TGCAGCGTTGGGATGAACACTGAAGCTTTCTTT	CSVGMNTEAFF
.	TRBD1	TRBV7-8	TRBJ2-7	TGTGCCAGCAGCTTAGTACAGGGGGAGTACGAGCAGTACTTC	CASSLVQGEYEQYF
.	TRBD2	TRBV25-1	TRBJ2-5	TGTGCCAGCAGTGGACGACTAGCGGGGCTCCAAGAGACCCAGTACTTC	CASSGRLAGLQETQYF
.	.	TRBV5-4	TRBJ2-3	TGTGCCAGCAGCTTGGACACAGATACGCAGTATTTT	CASSLDTDTQYF
once	TRBD2	TRBV4-2	TRBJ2-7	TGTGCCAGCAGCCAAGCCGGGACTAGCGGTTCCTACGAGCAGTACTTC	CASSQAGTSGSYEQYF
.	.	TRBV6-1	TRBJ1-2	TGTGCCAGCAGTGAACGGAGGGGTGGCGGCTACACCTTC	CASSERRGGGYTF
once	.	TRBV6-1	TRBJ1-1	TGTGCCAGCCTCCAGTCCAGGAACACTGAAGCTTTCTTT	CASLQSRNTEAFF
.	.	TRBV25-1	TRBJ2-5	TGTGCCAGCAGTGAATCCCTAGGGGGTAGAGAGACCCAGTACTTC	CASSESLGGRETQYF
few	.	TRBV4-3	TRBJ2-3	TGCGCCAGCAGCCAAGACTCGGCAGGGGCTACTAGCACAGATACGCAGTATTTT	CASSQDSAGATSTDTQYF
.	TRBD1	TRBV5-6	TRBJ1-1	TGTGCCAGCAGCCGGACAGGGAGCTCCACTGAAGCTTTCTTT	CASSRTGSSTEAFF
.	.	TRBV7-2	TRBJ2-7	TGTGCCAGCAGCTCGGCACAGGGTTGGGGCTACGAGCAGTACTTC	CASSSAQGWGYEQYF
.	TRBD1	TRBV29-1	TRBJ2-5	TGCAGCGTTGATGGCAGGGGGCGCTTCGAGACCCAGTACTTC	CSVDGRGRFETQYF
.	TRBD1	TRBV2	TRBJ2-5	TGTGCCAGCAGTTACGGGACAGGGGTCGGGGAGACCCAGTACTTC	CASSYGTGVGETQYF
many	.	TRBV11-2	TRBJ2-3	TGTGCCAGCAGCCCTCCGGGACCGTACACAGATACGCAGTATTTT	CASSPPGPYTDTQYF
once	TRBD1	TRBV25-1	TRBJ2-2	TGTGCCAGCACCGACAGGGAGAGTAGCGGGGAGCTGTTTTTT	CASTDRESSGELFF
few	.	TRBV29-1	TRBJ2-1	TGCAGCGTTGAAGATCTTCGACAGGAGCCCTACAATGAGCAGTTCTTC	CSVEDLRQEPYNEQFF
once	.	TRBV18	TRBJ2-7	TGTGCCAGCTCACCAGATATGTCCTCCCGGGAGCAGTACTTC	CASSPDMSSREQYF
few	TRBD1	TRBV6-1	TRBJ1-2	TGTGCCAGCAGGGCAGGGGGAGGTAACTATGGCTACACCTTC	CASRAGGGNYGYTF
.	.	TRBV4-2	TRBJ2-5	TGTGCCAGCAGCCTAGGACAGCAGCAAGAGACCCAGTACTTC	CASSLGQQQETQYF
.	.	TRBV10-2	TRBJ1-5	TGCGCCAGCAGTGAGTCGGGACTGAGCAATCAGCCCCAGCATTTT	CASSESGLSNQPQHF